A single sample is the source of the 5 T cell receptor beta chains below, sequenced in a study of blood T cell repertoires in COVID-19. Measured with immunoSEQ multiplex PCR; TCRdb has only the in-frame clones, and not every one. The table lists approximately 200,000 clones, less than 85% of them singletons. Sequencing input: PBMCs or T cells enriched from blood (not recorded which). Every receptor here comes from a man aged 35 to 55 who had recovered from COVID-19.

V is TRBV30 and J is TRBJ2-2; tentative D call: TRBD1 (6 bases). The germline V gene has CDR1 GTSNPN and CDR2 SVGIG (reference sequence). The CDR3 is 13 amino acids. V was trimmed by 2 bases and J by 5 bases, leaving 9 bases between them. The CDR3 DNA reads TGTGCCTGGAGTCACAGGGTTACCGGGGAGCTGTTTTTT. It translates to CAWSHRVTGELFF.

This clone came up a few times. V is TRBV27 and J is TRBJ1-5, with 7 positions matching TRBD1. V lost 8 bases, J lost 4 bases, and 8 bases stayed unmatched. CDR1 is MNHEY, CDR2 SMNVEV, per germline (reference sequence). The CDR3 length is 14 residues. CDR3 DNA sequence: TGTGCCAGCGCCACAGGGACAGCTAATCAGCCCCAGCATTTT. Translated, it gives CASATGTANQPQHF.

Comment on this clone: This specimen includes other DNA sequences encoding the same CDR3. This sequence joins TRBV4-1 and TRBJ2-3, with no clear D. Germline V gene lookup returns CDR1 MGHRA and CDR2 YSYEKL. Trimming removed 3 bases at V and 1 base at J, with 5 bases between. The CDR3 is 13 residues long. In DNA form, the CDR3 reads TGCGCCAGCAGCCAGGCTGGCACAGATACGCAGTATTTT. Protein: CASSQAGTDTQYF.

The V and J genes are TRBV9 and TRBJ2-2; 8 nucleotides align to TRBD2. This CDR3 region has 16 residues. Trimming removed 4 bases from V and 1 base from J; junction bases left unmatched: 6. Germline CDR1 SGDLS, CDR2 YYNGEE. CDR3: CASSMSGRGNTGELFF. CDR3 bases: TGTGCCAGCAGCATGAGCGGGAGAGGGAACACCGGGGAGCTGTTTTTT.

CDR3 in amino acids: CATSEGQGKSQETQYF. The CDR3 DNA follows: TGTGCCACCAGTGAGGGACAGGGTAAAAGCCAAGAGACCCAGTACTTC. V and J are TRBV24-1 and TRBJ2-5, with 9 nucleotides matching TRBD1. Germline V gene lookup returns CDR1 KGHDR and CDR2 SFDVKD. V was pared by 4 bases and J by 1 base, with 6 bases of the junction left unmatched. This CDR3 spans 16 amino acids.